This T cell receptor (beta chain) is from a study of blood T cell repertoires in COVID-19. Germline CDR1 is SGHVS and CDR2 is FNYEAQ. The trim removed 1 base at V and 0 bases at J, leaving 5 bases unmatched. The CDR3 sequence is 17 residues long. In this sample, this clone turned up once. Some clones are missing from TCRdb's copy, which holds only in-frame ones; the method was immunoSEQ multiplex PCR. The data contain 250,000 to 350,000 clones, roughly nine tenths of them singletons. The sample consisted of PBMCs or T cells enriched from blood (not recorded which). This sequence joins TRBV7-6 and TRBJ2-3; 9 positions match TRBD2. The receptor was isolated from a woman in her 30s who had recovered from COVID-19. The CDR3 loop reads CASSLGSGTSSTDTQYF. The CDR3 nucleotides read TGTGCCAGCAGCTTAGGGTCGGGGACTAGCAGCACAGATACGCAGTATTTT.